The rows below give T cell receptor beta chains drawn from one sample of a study of T-cell reconstitution after alpha-beta-depleted transplantation in children. MiXCR was run by TCRdb on the PCR reads, yielding one entry per CDR3 protein. This sample yields roughly 310,000 distinct CDR3 sequences, of which approximately 20% are seen a single time; roughly 9.8% belongs to the top ten. This material consisted of PBMCs, mostly from graft donor cells, taken 180 days after TCRalphabeta/CD19-depleted stem cell transplant. The source of these receptors is a male patient aged 10 to 17 who had a stem cell transplant for acute lymphoblastic leukemia, so the T cells may come from the graft donor. CDR3s leave out the opening cysteine and the closing phenylalanine or tryptophan. The order of the fields is J gene, V gene, CDR3 protein.

J: TRBJ2-7; V: TRBV5-1; CDR3: ASSLVTSRDEQY
J: TRBJ2-5; V: TRBV12-3/TRBV12-4; CDR3: ASTMALRETQY
J: TRBJ1-5; V: TRBV20-1; CDR3: SARLRGGQGDPQGQPQH
J: TRBJ2-2; V: TRBV9; CDR3: ASSVAKREAVGELF
J: TRBJ1-4; V: TRBV5-1; CDR3: ASSLRAGGGEKLF
J: TRBJ2-7; V: TRBV12-3/TRBV12-4; CDR3: ASSEGRYYEQY
J: TRBJ2-3; V: TRBV7-8; CDR3: ASSLMPATSGSGTDTQY
J: TRBJ2-2; V: TRBV20-1; CDR3: SARTQTSGRYWGELF
J: TRBJ2-7; V: TRBV27; CDR3: ASSLGRYYEQY
J: TRBJ2-3; V: TRBV6-5; CDR3: ASSYGRGSDTQY
J: TRBJ2-7; V: TRBV21-1; CDR3: ASSKAGGDYEQY
J: TRBJ2-7; V: TRBV4-2; CDR3: ASSQDWDPYEQY
J: TRBJ2-3; V: TRBV7-9; CDR3: ASSLKPHRREDTQY
J: TRBJ2-7; V: TRBV20-1; CDR3: SAPDPILNYYEQY
J: TRBJ1-1; V: TRBV13; CDR3: ASSLGHWNTEAF
J: TRBJ1-1; V: TRBV6-5; CDR3: ASSYWGFQGTEAF
J: TRBJ1-1; V: TRBV7-9; CDR3: ASSPWTGGNTEAF
J: TRBJ2-3; V: TRBV27; CDR3: ASSPLPLAGGTDTQY
J: TRBJ1-2; V: TRBV5-1; CDR3: ASSKVVPGSPLYGYT
J: TRBJ2-2; V: TRBV24-1; CDR3: ATSSTSLHENTGELF
J: TRBJ2-2; V: TRBV12-3/TRBV12-4; CDR3: ASSLGLPSTGELF
J: TRBJ1-2; V: TRBV12-3/TRBV12-4; CDR3: ASSFDGTGLRRGYT
J: TRBJ2-1; V: TRBV7-8; CDR3: ASSSILAGVYNEQF